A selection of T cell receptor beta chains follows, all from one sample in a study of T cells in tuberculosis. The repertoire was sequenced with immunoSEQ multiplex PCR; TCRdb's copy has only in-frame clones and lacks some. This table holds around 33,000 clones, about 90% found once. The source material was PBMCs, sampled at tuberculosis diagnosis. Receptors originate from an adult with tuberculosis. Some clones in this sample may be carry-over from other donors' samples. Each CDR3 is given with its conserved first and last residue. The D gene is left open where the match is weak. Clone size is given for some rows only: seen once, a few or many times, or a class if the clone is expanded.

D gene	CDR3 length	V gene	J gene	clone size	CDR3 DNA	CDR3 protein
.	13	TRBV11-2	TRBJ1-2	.	TGTGCCAGCAGCTTATCCCAGGGGACTGGCTACACCTTC	CASSLSQGTGYTF
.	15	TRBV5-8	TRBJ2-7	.	TGTGCCAGCAGCTTGGGCAGGGGATCAACCTACGAGCAGTACTTC	CASSLGRGSTYEQYF
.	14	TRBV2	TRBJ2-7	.	TGTGCCAGCAGTGAAGGGGGGACAACCTACGAGCAGTACTTC	CASSEGGTTYEQYF
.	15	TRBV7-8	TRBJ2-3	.	TGTGCCAGCAGCCCACGGGGACTGAGCACAGATACGCAGTATTTT	CASSPRGLSTDTQYF
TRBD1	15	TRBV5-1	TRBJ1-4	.	TGCGCCAGCAGCTCCGGGGACAGATCGAATGAAAAACTGTTTTTT	CASSSGDRSNEKLFF
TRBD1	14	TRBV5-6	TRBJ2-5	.	TGTGCCAGCAGCTTCGGACAGGGGGGAGAGACCCAGTACTTC	CASSFGQGGETQYF
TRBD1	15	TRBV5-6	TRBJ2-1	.	TGTGCCAGCAGCTTGAGGACAGGGATCTACAATGAGCAGTTCTTC	CASSLRTGIYNEQFF
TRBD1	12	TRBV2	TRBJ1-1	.	TGTGCCAGCAGTGAATGGGACAGTGAAGCTTTCTTT	CASSEWDSEAFF
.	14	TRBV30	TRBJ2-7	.	TGTGCCTGGAGTGTGAATTCAGGGTTTTCCGAGCAGTACTTC	CAWSVNSGFSEQYF
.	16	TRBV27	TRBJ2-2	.	TGTGCCAGCAGTCCAGTAATTGGGGGGGGCAGCGGGGAGCTGTTTTTT	CASSPVIGGGSGELFF
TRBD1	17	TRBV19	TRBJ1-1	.	TGTGCCAGTCGTCCGAGACAGGGGTTTTCGATGAACACTGAAGCTTTCTTT	CASRPRQGFSMNTEAFF
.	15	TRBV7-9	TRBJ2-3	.	TGTGCCAGCAGCTTAGGACAGGTGTTCACAGATACGCAGTATTTT	CASSLGQVFTDTQYF
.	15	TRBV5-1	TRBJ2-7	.	TGCGCCAGCAGCTTGGTGAGGGCCCAGGGGTACGAGCAGTACTTC	CASSLVRAQGYEQYF
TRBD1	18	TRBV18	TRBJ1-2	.	TGTGCCAGCTCACCACCGAAAAATTTCGGACAGGATAGAAATGGCTACACCTTC	CASSPPKNFGQDRNGYTF
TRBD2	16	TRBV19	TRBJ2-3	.	TGTGCCAGTCGATCTAGCGGGGGGGCTAGCACAGATACGCAGTATTTT	CASRSSGGASTDTQYF
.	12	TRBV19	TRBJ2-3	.	TGTGCCAGTAGTATTGAGCCCCGCACGCAGTATTTT	CASSIEPRTQYF
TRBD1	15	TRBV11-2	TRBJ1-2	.	TGTGCCAGCAGCTCCGGTGGGCCAGGGGGCTATGGCTACACCTTC	CASSSGGPGGYGYTF
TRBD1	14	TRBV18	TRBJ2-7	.	TGTGCCAGCTCATTTTCGACAGGGGTGGACGAGCAGTACTTC	CASSFSTGVDEQYF
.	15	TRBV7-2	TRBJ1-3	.	TGTGCCAGCAGCTTACCAGGGATCTCTGGAAACACCATATATTTT	CASSLPGISGNTIYF
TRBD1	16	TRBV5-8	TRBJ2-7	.	TGTGCCAGCACGCTCCCCGACAGGGGGACCTCCTACGAGCAGTACTTC	CASTLPDRGTSYEQYF
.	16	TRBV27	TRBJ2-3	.	TGTGCCAGCAGTTTTACAGACTACCCTAGCACAGATACGCAGTATTTT	CASSFTDYPSTDTQYF
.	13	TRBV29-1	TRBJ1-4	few	TGCAGCGTTCGGAGGTCAGAGAATGAAAAACTGTTTTTT	CSVRRSENEKLFF
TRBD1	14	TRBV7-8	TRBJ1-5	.	TGTGCCAGCAGCTTAGTCGGACAGGCACCGCCCCAGCATTTT	CASSLVGQAPPQHF
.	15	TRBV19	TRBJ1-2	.	TGTGCCAGTAGTATCCGAGTACAGGCCCACTATGGCTACACCTTC	CASSIRVQAHYGYTF
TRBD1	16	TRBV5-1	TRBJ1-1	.	TGCGCCAGCAGCCGAGTGACAGGGCACATGAACACTGAAGCTTTCTTT	CASSRVTGHMNTEAFF
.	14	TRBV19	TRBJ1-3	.	TGTGCCAGTAGTATCGGGGGGTCTGGAAACACCATATATTTT	CASSIGGSGNTIYF
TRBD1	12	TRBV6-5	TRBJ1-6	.	TGTGCCAGCCGGACAGGGCTCTCACCCCTCCACTTT	CASRTGLSPLHF
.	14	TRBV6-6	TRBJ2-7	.	TGTGCCAGCAGCACGATCACAGGGTTCTACGAGCAGTACTTC	CASSTITGFYEQYF
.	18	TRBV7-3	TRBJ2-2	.	TGTGCCAGCAGCTTGCGTAGGGGGTTCGAGTTTCGGTCCGGGGAGCTGTTTTTT	CASSLRRGFEFRSGELFF
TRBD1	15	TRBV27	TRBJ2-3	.	TGTGCCAGCAGTTTCCGGGACAGGGTGACAGATACGCAGTATTTT	CASSFRDRVTDTQYF
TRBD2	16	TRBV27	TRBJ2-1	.	TGTGCCAGCAGCCCCCGTCCGGCTAGCGGGGGTAATGAGCAGTTCTTC	CASSPRPASGGNEQFF
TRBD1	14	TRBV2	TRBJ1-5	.	TGTGCCAGCAGTGCCGGACAGGCTCATCAGCCCCAGCATTTT	CASSAGQAHQPQHF
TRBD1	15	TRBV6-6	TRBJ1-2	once	TGTGCCAGCAGTGGAGGACAGGGCGCTAACTATGGCTACACCTTC	CASSGGQGANYGYTF
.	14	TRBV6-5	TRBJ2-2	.	TGTGCCAGCAGTGGACAGAGGAACACCGGGGAGCTGTTTTTT	CASSGQRNTGELFF
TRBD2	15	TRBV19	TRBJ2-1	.	TGTGCCAGTAGTATCCAAGCGGGGGGTCCCAATGAGCAGTTCTTC	CASSIQAGGPNEQFF
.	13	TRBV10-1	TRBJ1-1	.	TGCGCCAGCAGTGGGGCAGGACAGCTTGAAGCTTTCTTT	CASSGAGQLEAFF
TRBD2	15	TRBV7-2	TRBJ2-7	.	TGTGCCAGCAGCTTCATGCGGGGGGGCGGGTACGAGCAGTACTTC	CASSFMRGGGYEQYF
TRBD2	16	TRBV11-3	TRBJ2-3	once	TGTGCCAGCAGACTTCCTAGCGGGGGGGCCCCAGATACGCAGTATTTT	CASRLPSGGAPDTQYF
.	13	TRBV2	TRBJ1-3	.	TGTGCCAGCAGTGATTCCGGGGGACACACCATATATTTT	CASSDSGGHTIYF
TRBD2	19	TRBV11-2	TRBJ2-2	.	TGTGCCAGCAGCTTAGCCTCCCCACTAGCGGGGGGGTACACCGGGGAGCTGTTTTTT	CASSLASPLAGGYTGELFF
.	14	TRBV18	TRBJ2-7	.	TGTGCCAGCTCACCCCAGGGTGTCCTTTACGAGCAGTACTTC	CASSPQGVLYEQYF
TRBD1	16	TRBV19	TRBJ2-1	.	TGTGCCAGTAGTATAAGGGGGGACAGGGGCGTGGATGAGCAGTTCTTC	CASSIRGDRGVDEQFF
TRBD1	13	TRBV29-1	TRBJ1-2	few	TGCAGCGTTGAAGCCGGGACAGGGCATGGCTACACCTTC	CSVEAGTGHGYTF
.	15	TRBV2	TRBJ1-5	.	TGTGCCAGCAGCCCCCAAGGGGGAAACCAATTAGCCCAGCATTTT	CASSPQGGNQLAQHF
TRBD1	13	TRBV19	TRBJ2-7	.	TGTGCCAGTAGCGCGACAGGGGGCTACGAGCAGTACTTC	CASSATGGYEQYF
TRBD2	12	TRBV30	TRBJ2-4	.	TGTGCCTGGACTAGCGGGGGTGACATTCAGTACTTC	CAWTSGGDIQYF
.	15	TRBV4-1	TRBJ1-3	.	TGCGCCAGCAGCCAAGAGGGGGGAACAGGAAACACCATATATTTT	CASSQEGGTGNTIYF
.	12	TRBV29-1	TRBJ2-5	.	TGCAGCGTTGGGTCGGAGCAAGAGACCCAGTACTTC	CSVGSEQETQYF
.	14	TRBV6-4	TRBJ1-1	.	TGTGCCAGCAGTGAGGGAGGGTGGGGCACTGAAGCTTTCTTT	CASSEGGWGTEAFF